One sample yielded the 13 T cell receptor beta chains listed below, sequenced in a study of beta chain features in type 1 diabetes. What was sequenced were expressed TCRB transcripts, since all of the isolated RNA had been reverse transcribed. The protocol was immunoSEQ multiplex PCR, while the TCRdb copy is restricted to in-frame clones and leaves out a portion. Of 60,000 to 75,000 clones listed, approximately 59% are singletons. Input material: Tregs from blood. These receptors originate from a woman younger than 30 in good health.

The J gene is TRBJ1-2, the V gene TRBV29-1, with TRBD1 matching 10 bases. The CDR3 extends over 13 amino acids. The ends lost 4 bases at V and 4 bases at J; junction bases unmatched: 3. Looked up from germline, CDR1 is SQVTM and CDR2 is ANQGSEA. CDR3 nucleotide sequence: TGCAGCGTTGCTGGGACAGGGGTCTATGGCTACACCTTC. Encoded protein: CSVAGTGVYGYTF.

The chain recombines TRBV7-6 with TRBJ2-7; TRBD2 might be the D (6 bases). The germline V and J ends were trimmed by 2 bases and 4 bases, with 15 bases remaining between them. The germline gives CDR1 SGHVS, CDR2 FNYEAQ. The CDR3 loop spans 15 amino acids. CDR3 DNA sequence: TGTGCCAGCAGCTTAACGCTGGGGGGTACGTACGAGCAGTACTTC. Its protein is CASSLTLGGTYEQYF.

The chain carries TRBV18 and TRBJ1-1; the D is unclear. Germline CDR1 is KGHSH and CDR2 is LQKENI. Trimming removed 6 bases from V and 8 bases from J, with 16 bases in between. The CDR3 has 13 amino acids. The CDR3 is CASSLRNGEEAFF. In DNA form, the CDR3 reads TGTGCCAGCTCCCTCAGGAACGGTGAAGAAGCTTTCTTT.

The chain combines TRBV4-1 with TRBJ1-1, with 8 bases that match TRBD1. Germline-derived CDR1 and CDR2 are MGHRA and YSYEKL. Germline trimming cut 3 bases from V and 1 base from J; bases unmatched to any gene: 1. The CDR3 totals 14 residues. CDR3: CASSHGTGNTEAFF. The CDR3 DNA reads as TGCGCCAGCAGCCACGGGACAGGGAACACTGAAGCTTTCTTT.

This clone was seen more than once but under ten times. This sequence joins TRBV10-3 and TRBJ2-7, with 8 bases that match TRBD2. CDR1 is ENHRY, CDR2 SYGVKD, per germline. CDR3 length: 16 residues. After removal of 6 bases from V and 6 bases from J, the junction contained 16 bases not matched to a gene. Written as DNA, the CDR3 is TGTGCCATCAGGGCTAGCGGGTCCACAGATCCGGGCGAGCAGTACTTC. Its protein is CAIRASGSTDPGEQYF.

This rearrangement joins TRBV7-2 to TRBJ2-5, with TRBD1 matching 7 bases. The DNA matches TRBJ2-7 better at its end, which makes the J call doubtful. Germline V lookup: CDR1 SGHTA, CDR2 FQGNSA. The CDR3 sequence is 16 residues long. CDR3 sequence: CASSSKGQLMTYEQYF. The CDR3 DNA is TGTGCCAGCAGCTCTAAGGGACAGCTGATGACCTACGAGCAGTACTTC.

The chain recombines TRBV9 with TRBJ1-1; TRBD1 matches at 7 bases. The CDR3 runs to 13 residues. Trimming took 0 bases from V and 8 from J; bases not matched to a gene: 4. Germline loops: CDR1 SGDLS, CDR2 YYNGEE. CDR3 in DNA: TGTGCCAGCAGCGTAGTGGGGGGACAGGAAGCTTTCTTT. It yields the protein CASSVVGGQEAFF. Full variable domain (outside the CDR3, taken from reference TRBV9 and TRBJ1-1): DSGVTQTPKHLITATGQRVTLRCSPRSGDLSVYWYQQSLDQGLQFLIQYYNGEERAKGNILERFSAQQFPDLHSELNLSSLELGDSALYFCASSVVGGQEAFFGQGTRLTVV.

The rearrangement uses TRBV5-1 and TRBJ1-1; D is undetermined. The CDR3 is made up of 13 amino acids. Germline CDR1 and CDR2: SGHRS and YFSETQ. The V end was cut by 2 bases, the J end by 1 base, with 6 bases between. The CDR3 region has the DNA TGCGCCAGCAGCTTTGGCCCGAACACTGAAGCTTTCTTT. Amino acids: CASSFGPNTEAFF. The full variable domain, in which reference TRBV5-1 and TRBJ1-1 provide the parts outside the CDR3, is KAGVTQTPRYLIKTRGQQVTLSCSPISGHRSVSWYQQTPGQGLQFLFEYFSETQRNKGNFPGRFSGRQFSNSRSEMNVSTLELGDSALYLCASSFGPNTEAFFGQGTRLTVV.

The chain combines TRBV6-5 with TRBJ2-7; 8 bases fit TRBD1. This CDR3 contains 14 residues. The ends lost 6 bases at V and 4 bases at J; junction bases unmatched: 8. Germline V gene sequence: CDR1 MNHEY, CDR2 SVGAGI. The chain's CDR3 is CASRRQGKGYEQYF. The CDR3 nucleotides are TGTGCCAGCAGACGACAGGGGAAGGGTTACGAGCAGTACTTC.

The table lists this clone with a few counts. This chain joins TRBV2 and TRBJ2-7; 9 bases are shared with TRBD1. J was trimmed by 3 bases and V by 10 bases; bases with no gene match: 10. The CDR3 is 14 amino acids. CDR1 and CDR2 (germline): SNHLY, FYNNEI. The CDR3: CATEGRTGDYEQYF. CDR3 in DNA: TGTGCCACCGAGGGGAGGACAGGGGACTACGAGCAGTACTTC.

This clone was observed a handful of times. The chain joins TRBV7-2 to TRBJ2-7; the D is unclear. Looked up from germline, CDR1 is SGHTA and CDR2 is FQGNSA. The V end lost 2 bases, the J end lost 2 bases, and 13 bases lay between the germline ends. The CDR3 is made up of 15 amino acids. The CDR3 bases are TGTGCCAGCAGCTTATCAGCCCAAGAGGCCTACGAGCAGTACTTC. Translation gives CASSLSAQEAYEQYF.

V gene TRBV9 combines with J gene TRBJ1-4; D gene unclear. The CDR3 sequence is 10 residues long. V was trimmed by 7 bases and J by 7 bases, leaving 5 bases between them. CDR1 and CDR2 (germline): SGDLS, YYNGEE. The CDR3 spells CASGSEKLFF. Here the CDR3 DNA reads TGTGCCAGCGGGAGTGAAAAACTGTTTTTT.

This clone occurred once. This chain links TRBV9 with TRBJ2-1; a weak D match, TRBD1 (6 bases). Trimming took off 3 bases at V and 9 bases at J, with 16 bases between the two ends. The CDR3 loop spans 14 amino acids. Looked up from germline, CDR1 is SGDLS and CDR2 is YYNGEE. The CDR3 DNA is TGTGCCAGCAGCGCGGGACATACGGCGGGTGAGCAGTTCTTC. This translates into CASSAGHTAGEQFF.